What follows is one TCR beta chain and its context. The CDR3 consists of 14 residues. The V gene's germline CDR1 is LGHDT and CDR2 YNNKEL (reference sequence). Trimming left V 0 bases short and J 1 base short, with 6 bases between. Per the study methods: Quantification of nucleated cells was approximated via reference gene primer amplification. Method: immunoSEQ multiplex PCR; TCRdb's copy keeps in-frame clones and lacks some. V and J calls plus clone size are reproduced from that table; the DNA served to infer D and trimming. The table shows 90,000 to 150,000 clones, with roughly 87% occurring only once. This entry belongs to a study of blood T cell repertoires in COVID-19. Turning to the study itself: Samples came from the United States, Italy and Spain, spanning acute and convalescent COVID-19. Nucleic acid was either cDNA or gDNA, and it came from T cells, B-cell-depleted T cells, or PBMCs.

The V and J genes are TRBV3-1 (or the pseudogene TRBV3-2) and TRBJ1-1; no definite D call. The specimen was peripheral blood. This TCR was sampled from a man at least 80 years old with acute or convalescent COVID-19. CDR3 DNA: TGTGCCAGCAGCCAAGAGCGGCGGAACACTGAAGCTTTCTTT. Translating it yields CASSQERRNTEAFF.